One and the same sample provided the 2 T cell receptor beta chains below, sequenced in a study of T-cell memory formation after mild COVID-19. TCRdb re-derived calls from the 5' RACE reads in MiXCR, one entry per CDR3 protein. The table has 95,000 to 120,000 distinct CDR3 sequences, 22% seen once. Sequencing used PBMCs or a T cell subset sorted from them (not recorded which). Source of these receptors: a young man who had mild COVID-19 (a few samples of this study predate the infection). Cell type and time point are not known.

This clonotype counts as medium-sized. The chain links TRBV14 to TRBJ2-7, with D unclear. Trimming stripped 3 bases from V and 0 bases from J, with 3 bases between. CDR3 length equals 12 residues. Germline values: CDR1 SGHDN, CDR2 FVKESK. The CDR3 sequence is CASSHSSYEQYV. The CDR3 DNA is TGTGCCAGCAGCCATAGCTCCTACGAGCAGTACGTC.

This sequence joins TRBV7-9 and TRBJ2-7; D gene unclear. The CDR3 has 13 amino acids. Germline assignment: CDR1 SEHNR and CDR2 FQNEAQ (reference sequence). V lost 6 bases and J 2 bases, leaving 11 bases between the germline ends. CDR3 sequence: CASSPDQTYEQYF. The CDR3 region has the DNA TGTGCCAGCAGTCCGGACCAGACCTACGAGCAGTACTTC.